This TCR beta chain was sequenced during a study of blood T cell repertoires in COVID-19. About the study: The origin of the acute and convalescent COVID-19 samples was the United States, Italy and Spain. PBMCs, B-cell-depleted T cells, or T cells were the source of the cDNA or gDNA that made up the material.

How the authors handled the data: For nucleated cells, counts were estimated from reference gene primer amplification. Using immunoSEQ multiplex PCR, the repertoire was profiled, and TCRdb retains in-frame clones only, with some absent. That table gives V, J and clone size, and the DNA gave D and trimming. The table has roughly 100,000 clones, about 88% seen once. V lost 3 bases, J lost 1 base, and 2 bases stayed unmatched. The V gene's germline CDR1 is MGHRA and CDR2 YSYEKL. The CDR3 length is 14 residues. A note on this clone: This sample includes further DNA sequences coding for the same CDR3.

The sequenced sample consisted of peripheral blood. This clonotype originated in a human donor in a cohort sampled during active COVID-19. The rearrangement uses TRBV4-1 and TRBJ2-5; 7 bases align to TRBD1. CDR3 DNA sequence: TGCGCCAGCAGCCAGGGGGACAGCCAAGAGACCCAGTACTTC. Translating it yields CASSQGDSQETQYF.